This T cell receptor beta chain was obtained from a study of blood T cell repertoires in COVID-19. The wider study: The origin of the acute and convalescent COVID-19 samples was the United States, Italy and Spain. T cells, B-cell-depleted T cells, or PBMCs provided the cDNA or gDNA that served as material.

Germline CDR1 reads SGDLS; CDR2 reads YYNGEE. J gave up 3 bases and V 0 bases, and 9 bases lay outside the gene matches. The CDR3 runs to 17 residues. Repertoires were generated with immunoSEQ multiplex PCR, while TCRdb's copy carries only in-frame clones and drops some. The sample has some 140,000 clones, 70% to 90% seen once; the top ten hold over 0.55%. Sample: peripheral blood. This sequence joins TRBV9 and TRBJ1-3, with 7 bases lining up with TRBD1. This receptor was identified in a man between 60 and 70 years old with COVID-19, enrolled during active disease. The CDR3 coding sequence is TGTGCCAGCAGCGTAGCTGCGAACAGGGGAGGTGGAAACACCATATATTTT. Translating gives CASSVAANRGGGNTIYF.